Shown below are 17 T cell receptor beta chains from a single sample sequenced in a study of cytomegalovirus exposure and HLA in healthy donors (dated by TCRdb to 2015 to 2018). Receptor amplification or capture employed the immunoSEQ multiplex PCR assay. In TCRdb, the immuneACCESS table is reduced to in-frame sequences with V and J assigned. These tables do not hold every clone; where another copy was compared, an unresolved V gene accounts for under half, and the others remain unexplained. Counted in this sample were around 130,000 clones; over 85% of them appeared once. The ten largest account for about 3.7% of the sample. Sequencing was performed on PBMCs. The receptors here all came from a man aged 25-40 years in good health and CMV-seronegative.

The rearrangement links TRBV7-2 to TRBJ2-1; perhaps TRBD1 as D (7 bases). Germline loops: CDR1 SGHTA, CDR2 FQGNSA. The ends were cut back, 4 bases at V and 6 bases at J, with 16 bases in the middle. This CDR3 has 15 residues. The CDR3 reads CASSSWTGAGNEQFF. Here the CDR3 DNA reads TGTGCCAGCAGCTCATGGACAGGAGCGGGCAATGAGCAGTTCTTC.

The chain is built from TRBV19 and TRBJ2-2, with 7 bases identical to TRBD1. The CDR3 is 15 amino acids. The germline CDR1 and CDR2 sequences are LNHDA and SQIVND (reference sequence). The J segment lost 7 bases and the V segment lost 5 bases, leaving 10 bases of the junction unmatched. In DNA, the CDR3 is TGTGCCAGTAGTGTGACACAGGGGAGTAACGGGGAGCTGTTTTTT. Translating it yields CASSVTQGSNGELFF. Full variable domain (outside the CDR3, taken from reference TRBV19 and TRBJ2-2): DGGITQSPKYLFRKEGQNVTLSCEQNLNHDAMYWYRQDPGQGLRLIYYSQIVNDFQKGDIAEGYSVSREKKESFPLTVTSAQKNPTAFYLCASSVTQGSNGELFFGEGSRLTVL.

Here the CDR3 reads CASSWGDRSREAFF. The CDR3 coding sequence is TGCGCCAGCAGCTGGGGGGACAGGTCACGCGAAGCTTTCTTT. The rearrangement links TRBV5-1 to TRBJ1-1; 8 nucleotides line up with TRBD1. The CDR3 is 14 residues long. J lost 8 bases, V lost 3 bases, and 9 bases had no gene match. The germline CDR1 and CDR2 sequences are SGHRS and YFSETQ.

The V and J genes are TRBV12-5 and TRBJ1-1; D possibly corresponds to TRBD1 (6 bases). From germline, CDR1 is LGHNT and CDR2 FRNRAP. Trimming took 1 base from V and 5 from J, leaving 11 bases between them. The CDR3 is 14 amino acids. In nucleotides, the CDR3 is TGTGCTAGTGGTTTGGGTGACAGGAGGACTGAAGCTTTCTTT. Amino acid sequence: CASGLGDRRTEAFF.

This sequence joins TRBV6-5 and TRBJ1-2; tentatively, D is TRBD1 (5 bases). This CDR3 has 10 amino acids. V lost 11 bases to trimming and J lost 3 bases, with 7 bases between them. Germline assignment: CDR1 MNHEY and CDR2 SVGAGI. The CDR3 here is CAGADYGYTF. Written as DNA, the CDR3 is TGTGCCGGGGCAGACTATGGCTACACCTTC.

The chain has TRBV5-1 and TRBJ1-5; TRBD1 matches at 7 bases. The CDR3 has 18 amino acids. Per germline, CDR1 SGHRS and CDR2 YFSETQ. V lost 4 bases, J lost 0 bases, and 13 bases stayed unmatched. In DNA form, the CDR3 reads TGCGCCAGCAGCCCGGGGACAGCCTTGATATATAGCAATCAGCCCCAGCATTTT. Translating gives CASSPGTALIYSNQPQHF. Full variable domain (missing parts from reference TRBV5-1 and TRBJ1-5): KAGVTQTPRYLIKTRGQQVTLSCSPISGHRSVSWYQQTPGQGLQFLFEYFSETQRNKGNFPGRFSGRQFSNSRSEMNVSTLELGDSALYLCASSPGTALIYSNQPQHFGDGTRLSIL.

This chain connects TRBV19 to TRBJ1-3, with 9 bases matching TRBD1. Looked up from germline, CDR1 is LNHDA and CDR2 is SQIVND (reference sequence). V lost 9 bases to trimming and J lost 4 bases; unmatched junction nucleotides: 7. The CDR3 covers 14 residues. The CDR3 here is CASSGTGLGNTIYF. In DNA, the CDR3 is TGTGCCAGCAGCGGGACAGGGCTAGGAAACACCATATATTTT. Complete variable domain (other parts from reference TRBV19 and TRBJ1-3): DGGITQSPKYLFRKEGQNVTLSCEQNLNHDAMYWYRQDPGQGLRLIYYSQIVNDFQKGDIAEGYSVSREKKESFPLTVTSAQKNPTAFYLCASSGTGLGNTIYFGEGSWLTVV.

The chain links TRBV6-5 to TRBJ1-6; 7 bases are a match to TRBD1. With 0 bases clipped from V and 8 bases from J, the junction kept 4 bases outside the gene matches. CDR1 is MNHEY and CDR2 is SVGAGI in the germline V gene. This CDR3 is built from 15 residues. The CDR3 is CASSYSGGVYSPLHF. The CDR3 DNA reads as TGTGCCAGCAGTTACTCAGGGGGCGTTTATTCACCCCTCCACTTT.

This clone was observed a handful of times. V and J are TRBV27 and TRBJ1-1; 7 positions agree with TRBD1. The CDR3 is 13 amino acids. Germline V CDR1 and CDR2: MNHEY, SMNVEV (reference sequence). The V and J ends lost 4 bases and 7 bases, in that order; junction bases with no gene match: 6. DNA of the CDR3: TGTGCCAGCAGTTATAGAAGACAGGGTGAAGCTTTCTTT. It is translated as CASSYRRQGEAFF.

In this sample, this clone turned up a few times. This rearrangement joins TRBV9 to TRBJ1-5; D is possibly TRBD1 (6 bases). Per the germline V gene, CDR1 is SGDLS and CDR2 is YYNGEE. This CDR3 spans 13 amino acids. Trimming took off 4 bases at V and 5 bases at J, with 10 bases between the two ends. CDR3 DNA sequence: TGTGCCAGCAGCTCTCGACAGGATCAGCCCCAGCATTTT. It codes for CASSSRQDQPQHF.

This chain joins TRBV11-1 and TRBJ2-7, with a weak D call TRBD1 (6 bases). There are 13 residues in the CDR3. In germline, CDR1 is SGHAT, CDR2 FQDESV (reference sequence). V lost 3 bases to trimming and J lost 2 bases, with 8 bases between them. CDR3 region: CASSFNRAYEQYF. DNA for the CDR3: TGTGCCAGCAGCTTCAACAGGGCCTACGAGCAGTACTTC.

The rearrangement links TRBV5-5 to TRBJ1-6, with 10 bases fitting TRBD1. In germline, CDR1 is SGHKS, CDR2 YYEKEE (reference sequence). Unmatched junction bases numbered 1, after V lost 0 bases and J lost 7 bases. The CDR3 spans 15 residues. The CDR3 loop is CASSLATGGNSPLHF. The DNA of the CDR3 is TGTGCCAGCAGCTTGGCGACAGGGGGCAATTCACCCCTCCACTTT.

The chain combines TRBV9 with TRBJ2-1, with a possible D match to TRBD1 (5 bases). V was cut by 0 bases and J by 7 bases, with 14 bases left in between. The CDR3 loop spans 15 amino acids. Germline-derived CDR1 and CDR2 are SGDLS and YYNGEE. The CDR3, as DNA: TGTGCCAGCAGCGTAGTTCATAGGGGATTTAATGAGCAGTTCTTC. It is translated as CASSVVHRGFNEQFF.

This clone was seen a single time. The chain combines TRBV7-3 with TRBJ2-7; 7 bases align to TRBD1. Germline V lookup: CDR1 SGHTA, CDR2 FQGTGA. The CDR3 consists of 16 residues. V shed 2 bases and J 2 bases; nucleotides not matched to a gene: 9. Written as DNA, the CDR3 is TGTGCCAGCAGCTTAGCCGGACAGGCTTCTCCCTACGAGCAGTACTTC. Its protein product is CASSLAGQASPYEQYF.

Here the CDR3 reads CASRGEGGWTEAFF. The CDR3 DNA reads as TGTGCCAGCAGGGGGGAGGGGGGATGGACTGAAGCTTTCTTT. The chain links TRBV6-1 to TRBJ1-1; perhaps TRBD1 as D (6 bases). Trimming took off 6 bases at V and 5 bases at J, with 16 bases between the two ends. Germline V gives CDR1 MNHNS, CDR2 SASEGT. This CDR3 is 14 amino acids long.

The chain recombines TRBV10-3 with TRBJ1-2, with D tentatively TRBD1 (5 bases). V lost 6 bases and J 8 bases, leaving 28 bases between the germline ends. This CDR3 has 17 amino acids. The germline gives CDR1 ENHRY, CDR2 SYGVKD. CDR3 in amino acids: CAISPPGGLGEYWGYTF. In nucleotides, the CDR3 is TGTGCCATCAGCCCGCCCGGGGGACTGGGAGAATATTGGGGCTACACCTTC.

V gene TRBV18 combines with J gene TRBJ1-1, with a possible D match to TRBD1 (6 bases). V lost 4 bases, J lost 0 bases, and 12 bases lay in between. The CDR3 is made up of 15 amino acids. Germline values: CDR1 KGHSH, CDR2 LQKENI. In DNA, the CDR3 is TGTGCCAGCTCACACGACGACAGGCTGAACACTGAAGCTTTCTTT. It is translated as CASSHDDRLNTEAFF.